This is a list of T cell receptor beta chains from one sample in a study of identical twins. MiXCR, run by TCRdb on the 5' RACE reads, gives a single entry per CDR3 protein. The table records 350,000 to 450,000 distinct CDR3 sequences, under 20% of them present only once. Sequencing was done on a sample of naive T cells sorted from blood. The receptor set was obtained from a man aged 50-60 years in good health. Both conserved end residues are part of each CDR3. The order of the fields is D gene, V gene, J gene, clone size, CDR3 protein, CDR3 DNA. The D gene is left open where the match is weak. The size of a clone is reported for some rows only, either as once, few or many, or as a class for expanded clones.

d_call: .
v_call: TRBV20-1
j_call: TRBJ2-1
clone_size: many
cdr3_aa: CSANPVRNIISGNEQFF
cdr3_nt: TGCAGCGCCAACCCGGTCCGCAATATTATTTCGGGCAATGAGCAGTTCTTC

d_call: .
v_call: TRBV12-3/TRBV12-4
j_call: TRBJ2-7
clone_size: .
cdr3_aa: CASKQGQSLEQYF
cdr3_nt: TGTGCCAGTAAACAAGGACAGTCCCTTGAGCAGTACTTC

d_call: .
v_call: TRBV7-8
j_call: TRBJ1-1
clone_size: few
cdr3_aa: CASSLVGQHTEAFF
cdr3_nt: TGTGCCAGCAGCTTAGTAGGACAGCACACTGAAGCTTTCTTT

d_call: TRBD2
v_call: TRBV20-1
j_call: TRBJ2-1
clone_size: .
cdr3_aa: CSARKALAGGINEQFF
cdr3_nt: TGCAGTGCTAGAAAGGCCCTAGCGGGAGGCATCAATGAGCAGTTCTTC

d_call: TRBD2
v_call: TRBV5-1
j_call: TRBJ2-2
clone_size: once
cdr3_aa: CASSLGASGRFGELFF
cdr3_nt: TGCGCCAGCAGCCTGGGAGCTAGCGGGAGGTTCGGGGAGCTGTTTTTT

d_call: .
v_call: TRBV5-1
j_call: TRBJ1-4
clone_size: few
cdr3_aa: CASSRFSWAANEKLFF
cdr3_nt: TGCGCCAGCAGCCGCTTTTCGTGGGCAGCGAATGAAAAACTGTTTTTT

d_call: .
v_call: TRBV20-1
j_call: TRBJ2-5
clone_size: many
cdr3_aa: CSATSQETQYF
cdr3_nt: TGCAGTGCTACCTCACAAGAGACCCAGTACTTC

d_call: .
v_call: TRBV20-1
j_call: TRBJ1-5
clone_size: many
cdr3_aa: CSARDLQGDQPQHF
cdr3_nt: TGCAGTGCTAGAGATCTGCAGGGAGATCAGCCCCAGCATTTT

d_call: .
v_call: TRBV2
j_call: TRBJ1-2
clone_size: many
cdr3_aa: CASSAGQWGYTF
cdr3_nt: TGTGCCAGCAGCGCAGGACAGTGGGGCTACACCTTC

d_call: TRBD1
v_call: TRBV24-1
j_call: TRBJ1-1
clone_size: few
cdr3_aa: CATSARDRDGTEAFF
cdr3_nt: TGTGCCACCAGTGCTCGGGACAGGGATGGGACTGAAGCTTTCTTT

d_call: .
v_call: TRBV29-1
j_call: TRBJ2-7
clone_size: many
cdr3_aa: CSVESLYEQYF
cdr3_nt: TGCAGCGTTGAATCCCTCTACGAGCAGTACTTC

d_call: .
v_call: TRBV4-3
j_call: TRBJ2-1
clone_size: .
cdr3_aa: CASSQGAGNNEQFF
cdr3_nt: TGCGCCAGCAGCCAAGGGGCAGGAAACAATGAGCAGTTCTTC

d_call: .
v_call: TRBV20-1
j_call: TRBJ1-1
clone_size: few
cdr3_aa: CSAGAQDMNTEAFF
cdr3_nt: TGCAGTGCCGGCGCGCAAGACATGAACACTGAAGCTTTCTTT

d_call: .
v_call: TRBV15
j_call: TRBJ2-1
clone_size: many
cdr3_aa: CATSRDKGSYNEQFF
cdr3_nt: TGTGCCACCAGCAGAGATAAGGGATCCTACAATGAGCAGTTCTTC

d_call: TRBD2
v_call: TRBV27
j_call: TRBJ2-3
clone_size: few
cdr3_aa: CASSGGGSDTQYF
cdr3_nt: TGTGCCAGCAGTGGCGGGGGGTCAGATACGCAGTATTTT

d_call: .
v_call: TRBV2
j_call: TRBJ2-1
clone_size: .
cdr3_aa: CASSPWGQKAYNEQFF
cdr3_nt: TGTGCCAGCAGTCCTTGGGGACAAAAAGCTTACAATGAGCAGTTCTTC

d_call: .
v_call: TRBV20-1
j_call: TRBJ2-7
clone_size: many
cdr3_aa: CSGRVMRIAETYEQYF
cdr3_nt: TGCAGTGGACGCGTAATGCGGATAGCTGAAACCTACGAGCAGTACTTC

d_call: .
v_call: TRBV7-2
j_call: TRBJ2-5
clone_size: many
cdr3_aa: CASSFLPSPRGETQYF
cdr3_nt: TGTGCCAGCAGCTTTCTTCCCAGCCCCCGCGGGGAGACCCAGTACTTC

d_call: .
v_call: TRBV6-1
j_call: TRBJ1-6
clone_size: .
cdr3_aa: CASRSRGWSYNSPLHF
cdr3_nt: TGTGCCAGCAGATCCCGGGGGTGGTCCTATAATTCACCCCTCCACTTT

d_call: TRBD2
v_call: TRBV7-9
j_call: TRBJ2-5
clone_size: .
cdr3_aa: CASSPWGRGPEETQYF
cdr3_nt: TGTGCCAGCAGCCCCTGGGGGAGGGGACCCGAAGAGACCCAGTACTTC

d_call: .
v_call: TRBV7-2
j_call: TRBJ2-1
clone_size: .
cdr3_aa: CASSLALGGYEQFF
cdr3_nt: TGTGCCAGCAGCTTAGCGCTAGGGGGGTATGAGCAGTTCTTC

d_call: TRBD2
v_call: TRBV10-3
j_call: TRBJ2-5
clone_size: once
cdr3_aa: CAISGFEGGETQYF
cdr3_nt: TGTGCCATCAGTGGGTTTGAGGGAGGGGAGACCCAGTACTTC

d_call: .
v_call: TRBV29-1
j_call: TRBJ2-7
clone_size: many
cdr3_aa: CSVEEATYEQYF
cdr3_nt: TGCAGCGTTGAAGAAGCCACCTACGAGCAGTACTTC